This entry concerns a single TCR beta chain. The PCR had 60 Vbeta and 13 Jbeta primers. Method: immunoSEQ multiplex PCR; TCRdb's copy keeps in-frame clones and lacks some. The table includes 85,000 to 100,000 clones, roughly 69% detected once. This entry belongs to a study of cytomegalovirus exposure and HLA in healthy donors. CDR1 MGHRA and CDR2 YSYEKL come from the germline V gene. CDR3 length: 15 residues. Trimming left V 8 bases short and J 2 bases short, with 16 bases between. The sequenced sample consisted of PBMCs. This clonotype originated in a woman in her thirties in good health and CMV-seronegative. This chain joins TRBV4-1 and TRBJ1-5; tentative D call: TRBD1 (5 bases). The CDR3 sequence is CASQDLGQGNQPQHF. CDR3 sequence (DNA): TGCGCCAGCCAAGACCTGGGGCAGGGCAATCAGCCCCAGCATTTT.